This T cell receptor beta chain is from a study of T-cell memory formation after mild COVID-19. Background on the study: TCR clusters were largely donor specific. Broader study findings: Pre-infection memory harbored some responding clones, suggesting cross-reactive memory joined. While clones contracting from day 15 to 85 were balanced between CD4 and CD8, later expanders leaned CD4+.

TCRdb analysed the 5' RACE reads with MiXCR anew, one entry per CDR3 protein. This table holds roughly 410,000 distinct CDR3 sequences, roughly 24% found once. The CDR3 extends over 16 amino acids. V shed 2 bases and J 9 bases; nucleotides not matched to a gene: 8. Germline lookup yields CDR1 SGHTA and CDR2 FQGNSA. As concerns this clonotype: As yet, its antigen is unknown.

Input material: PBMCs or a T cell subset sorted from them (not recorded which). This clonotype was sampled from an adult woman who had mild COVID-19 (a few samples of this study predate the infection). Cell type and time point are not known. V is TRBV7-2 and J is TRBJ2-3, with TRBD2 matching 13 bases. CDR3 in amino acids: CASSLMATSGRSTQYF. CDR3 bases: TGTGCCAGCAGCTTAATGGCGACTAGCGGGAGGTCCACGCAGTATTTT.